These 28 T cell receptor beta chains originate from one sample sequenced in a study of radiation and T cells in renal cell carcinoma. Assay used: immunoSEQ multiplex PCR; TCRdb lists only in-frame clones, some missing. This sample carries tens of thousands of clones, roughly four fifths of them seen once, and the ten largest clones take over 6%. This sample's time point: blood 2 weeks post-SBRT. The treatment is: 15 Gy SBRT to primary tumor, nephrectomy 4 weeks later. The sequencing used blood, collected from a patient whose treatment included radiotherapy and nephrectomy. The receptors here all came from a man between 60 and 70 years old with renal cell carcinoma.

This clone turned up a few times. The rearrangement uses TRBV14 and TRBJ2-3; D gene uncertain. The CDR3 runs 17 residues. Germline V gives CDR1 SGHDN, CDR2 FVKESK. V was clipped by 1 base and J by 2 bases, with 16 bases between them. The CDR3 protein is CASSQVWTELDTDTQYF. CDR3 coding DNA: TGTGCCAGCAGCCAAGTATGGACGGAGCTCGACACAGATACGCAGTATTTT.

The rearrangement joins TRBV5-8 to TRBJ1-5, with D uncertain. The germline V and J ends were trimmed by 0 bases and 3 bases, with 4 bases remaining between them. CDR3 length: 13 amino acids. The germline CDR1 and CDR2 sequences are SGHTS and YDEGEE. The CDR3 DNA follows: TGTGCCAGCAGCTTGGGTCTCAATCAGCCCCAGCATTTT. This codes for CASSLGLNQPQHF.

This chain joins TRBV7-7 and TRBJ2-2; D gene unclear. The CDR3 spans 13 residues. V was pared by 5 bases and J by 7 bases, with 11 bases between. Looked up from germline, CDR1 is SSHAT and CDR2 is FNYEAQ (reference sequence). This chain's CDR3 is CASSLDRVGELFF. The CDR3 DNA follows: TGTGCCAGCAGCCTCGACCGGGTCGGGGAGCTGTTTTTT. The whole variable domain, filled in from reference TRBV7-7 and TRBJ2-2, reads GAGVSQSPRYKVTKRGQDVTLRCDPISSHATLYWYQQALGQGPEFLTYFNYEAQPDKSGLPSDRFSAERPEGSISTLTIQRTEQRDSAMYRCASSLDRVGELFFGEGSRLTVL.

The rearrangement links TRBV2 to TRBJ2-5; TRBD1 agrees at 8 bases. The germline CDR1 and CDR2 sequences are SNHLY and FYNNEI. This CDR3 comprises 14 residues. V was pared by 6 bases and J by 4 bases, with 7 bases of the junction left unmatched. As DNA, the CDR3 is TGTGCCAGCAGATGGACAGGGTCTGTAGAGACCCAGTACTTC. Residues: CASRWTGSVETQYF.

The V and J genes are TRBV11-2 and TRBJ2-7; no clear D gene. The CDR3 is 11 residues long. The V end lost 3 bases, the J end lost 4 bases, and 4 bases lay between the germline ends. Germline V CDR1 and CDR2: SGHAT, FQNNGV. CDR3 region: CASSFMYEQYV. The CDR3 nucleotides read TGTGCCAGCAGCTTTATGTACGAGCAGTACGTC.

CDR3 in amino acids: CAWSVGSERDTQYF. In DNA, the CDR3 is TGTGCCTGGAGTGTAGGCTCGGAAAGAGATACGCAGTATTTT. The chain employs TRBV30 and TRBJ2-3; D remains unclear. CDR3 size: 14 residues. The V end was cut by 0 bases, the J end by 5 bases, with 12 bases between. Germline CDR1 and CDR2: GTSNPN and SVGIG (reference sequence).

This clone occurred a few times. The chain has TRBV11-2 and TRBJ1-3; no clear D gene. Germline CDR1 SGHAT, CDR2 FQNNGV. This CDR3 comprises 17 residues. V gave up 2 bases and J gave up 0 bases, with 14 bases separating them. The chain's CDR3 is CASSLSFSPSSGNTIYF. Here the CDR3 DNA reads TGTGCCAGCAGCTTAAGCTTCTCGCCTTCCTCTGGAAACACCATATATTTT.

The chain employs TRBV11-3 and TRBJ2-4; D remains ambiguous. Germline CDR1 reads SGHNT; CDR2 reads YENEEA. There are 13 residues in the CDR3. V dropped 1 base and J dropped 5 bases, with 6 bases sitting between them. CDR3 loop: CASSLGPQNIQYF. The CDR3 DNA reads as TGTGCCAGCAGCTTAGGGCCGCAAAACATTCAGTACTTC.

V usage is TRBV4-3 and J usage is TRBJ2-3; 16 bases align to TRBD2. Germline CDR1 reads LGHNA; CDR2 reads YSLEER. This CDR3 region has 19 residues. The junction had 3 bases not matched to a gene; V was cut back by 0 bases and J by 0 bases. The CDR3 protein is CASSQEGTSGGASTDTQYF. The CDR3 DNA sequence: TGCGCCAGCAGCCAAGAGGGGACTAGCGGGGGGGCGAGCACAGATACGCAGTATTTT.

The CDR3 here is CAWSADRATQYF. The CDR3 region has the DNA TGTGCCTGGAGCGCGGACAGGGCGACCCAGTACTTC. The chain uses TRBV30 and TRBJ2-5; 8 positions match TRBD1. Looked up from germline, CDR1 is GTSNPN and CDR2 is SVGIG (reference sequence). The CDR3 consists of 12 residues. The V segment lost 3 bases and the J segment 7 bases; nucleotides outside the gene matches: 4.

This chain uses TRBV7-2 with TRBJ2-4; 7 positions match TRBD1. Losses at the gene ends were 3 bases for V and 1 base for J; bases not matched to a gene: 9. This CDR3 is 17 amino acids long. CDR1 SGHTA and CDR2 FQGNSA come from the germline V gene. The CDR3 region is CASSFSRTGRAKNIQYF. CDR3 nucleotide sequence: TGTGCCAGCAGCTTCTCCCGGACAGGAAGGGCCAAAAACATTCAGTACTTC.

The rearrangement links TRBV4-2 to TRBJ2-1; TRBD2 matches 12 bases. The CDR3 covers 16 residues. V trimming: 3 bases; J trimming: 7 bases; junction bases outside the gene matches: 7. Germline CDR1 LGHNA, CDR2 YNFKEQ. The CDR3 nucleotides read TGTGCCAGCAGCCACCAACTAGCGGGGGGTAAGAATGAGCAGTTCTTC. Protein product: CASSHQLAGGKNEQFF.

J is TRBJ2-7 and V is TRBV7-2; 14 bases match TRBD2. The length of the CDR3 is 15 residues. V lost 4 bases and J lost 6; bases outside the gene matches: 5. The germline gives CDR1 SGHTA, CDR2 FQGNSA. Written as DNA, the CDR3 is TGTGCCAGCAGCTCCGGAGGGACTAGCGGGAGCGAGCAGTACTTC. Its translation: CASSSGGTSGSEQYF.

This chain connects TRBV19 to TRBJ2-1; TRBD1 is a possible D gene (5 bases). In germline, CDR1 is LNHDA, CDR2 SQIVND (reference sequence). The CDR3 runs to 16 residues. The V end lost 0 bases, the J end lost 4 bases, and 13 bases lay between the germline ends. The CDR3 DNA reads as TGTGCCAGTAGTATAGAGCAGGGCCCAAGGTACAATGAGCAGTTCTTC. Its protein product is CASSIEQGPRYNEQFF.

The chain employs TRBV19 and TRBJ1-1; 8 bases agree with TRBD1. CDR3 length: 14 amino acids. J was trimmed by 12 bases and V by 2 bases; bases with no gene match: 11. Germline V CDR1 and CDR2: LNHDA, SQIVND (reference sequence). CDR3 loop: CASSIHGQGPRPFF. The CDR3 DNA follows: TGTGCCAGTAGTATACACGGACAGGGACCGAGGCCTTTCTTT.

This clone was detected only once. The chain links TRBV5-6 to TRBJ2-5; tentatively, D is TRBD2 (7 bases). CDR3 length: 17 residues. Trimming cost V 7 bases and J 1 base, with 23 bases left between them. Germline values: CDR1 SGHDT, CDR2 YYEEEE. The CDR3, as DNA: TGTGCCAGCGGCTATACCCACGGGGGAGGGGGCCAAGAGACCCAGTACTTC. Its protein product is CASGYTHGGGGQETQYF.

The chain uses TRBV7-9 and TRBJ2-3; D tentatively fits TRBD1 or TRBD2 (5 bases each). The V and J ends lost 6 bases and 4 bases respectively, with 17 bases between them. CDR3 length equals 15 residues. Germline V lookup: CDR1 SEHNR, CDR2 FQNEAQ (reference sequence). This CDR3 reads CASSPGRMGADTQYF. The DNA of the CDR3 is TGTGCCAGCAGTCCGGGACGGATGGGGGCAGATACGCAGTATTTT.

The CDR3 loop is CASSLGGGGEQYV. For the CDR3, the DNA is TGCGCCAGCAGCTTGGGAGGTGGTGGCGAGCAGTACGTC. V gene TRBV5-1 combines with J gene TRBJ2-7; unclear D gene. The CDR3 length is 13 residues. The ends were cut back, 0 bases at V and 6 bases at J, with 10 bases in the middle. Germline V CDR1 and CDR2: SGHRS, YFSETQ.

This chain uses TRBV6-5 with TRBJ2-3, with 12 nucleotides matching TRBD2. Germline V gene data show CDR1 as MNHEY and CDR2 as SVGAGI. V was pared by 5 bases and J by 6 bases, with 3 bases of the junction left unmatched. The CDR3 sequence is 14 residues long. CDR3: CASSPTSGSDTQYF. CDR3 sequence (DNA): TGTGCCAGCAGTCCGACTAGCGGGAGTGATACGCAGTATTTT.

The V and J genes are TRBV7-6 and TRBJ1-1, with TRBD1 matching 9 bases. V was clipped by 4 bases and J by 4 bases; unmatched bases: 7. Germline V gives CDR1 SGHVS, CDR2 FNYEAQ. The CDR3 runs to 15 residues. The CDR3 DNA sequence: TGTGCCAGCAGCTCGGACAGGGGTAGGGCCACTGAAGCTTTCTTT. Its translation is CASSSDRGRATEAFF.

The rearrangement joins TRBV19 to TRBJ1-1; unclear D gene. The V end lost 2 bases, the J end lost 5 bases, and 18 bases lay between the germline ends. Germline V gene data show CDR1 as LNHDA and CDR2 as SQIVND (reference sequence). This CDR3 region has 16 residues. This CDR3 is CASSILGRQLRTEAFF. In nucleotides, the CDR3 is TGTGCCAGTAGTATATTAGGTAGGCAACTAAGGACTGAAGCTTTCTTT.

The rearrangement uses TRBV4-3 and TRBJ1-5; TRBD1 might be the D (5 bases). CDR3 length: 15 amino acids. CDR1 and CDR2 from the germline V gene are LGHNA and YSLEER. V was trimmed by 1 base and J by 2 bases, leaving 9 bases between them. In nucleotides, the CDR3 is TGCGCCAGCAGCCAAGGTTGGGGGGGCAATCAGCCCCAGCATTTT. As protein: CASSQGWGGNQPQHF.

The chain has TRBV7-2 and TRBJ2-5, with 9 bases matching TRBD1. From germline, CDR1 is SGHTA and CDR2 FQGNSA. With V trimmed by 2 bases and J by 5 bases, 6 bases remained unmatched. The CDR3 is 15 residues long. In DNA form, the CDR3 reads TGTGCCAGCAGCTTACGGACAGGGGAGTTGGAGACCCAGTACTTC. Its translation: CASSLRTGELETQYF.

This clone has just one count. CDR3 protein: CASSGTGQDTEAFF. DNA of the CDR3: TGTGCCAGTAGCGGGACAGGTCAGGACACTGAAGCTTTCTTT. The chain has TRBV19 and TRBJ1-1; 8 nucleotides match TRBD1. The CDR3 is 14 amino acids. J was trimmed by 3 bases and V by 6 bases; bases with no gene match: 6. CDR1 is LNHDA, CDR2 SQIVND, per germline (reference sequence).

The chain has TRBV10-1 and TRBJ2-3, with D possibly being TRBD1 (6 bases). V lost 5 bases and J 2 bases, leaving 11 bases between the germline ends. The CDR3 is 14 amino acids. CDR1 WNHNN and CDR2 SYGVQD come from the germline V gene (reference sequence). The CDR3 coding sequence is TGCGCCAGCAGTTCCAGGACAGACACAGATACGCAGTATTTT. Translating it yields CASSSRTDTDTQYF.

The genes are TRBV20-1 and TRBJ2-1; no definite D call. V dropped 5 bases and J dropped 6 bases, with 5 bases sitting between them. Germline lookup yields CDR1 DFQATT and CDR2 SNEGSKA (reference sequence). This CDR3 comprises 10 residues. CDR3 in amino acids: CSADANEQFF. CDR3 DNA sequence: TGCAGTGCTGACGCCAATGAGCAGTTCTTC.

As to this clone: Mismatch with germline at one junction end may stem from a read error. V usage is TRBV10-3 and J usage is TRBJ1-2; no clear D gene. This CDR3 has 12 residues. The germline CDR1 and CDR2 sequences are ENHRY and SYGVKD. The DNA for the CDR3 is TGTGCCATCAGGGAGTGGAACTATGGCTACACCTTC. Its translation: CAIREWNYGYTF.

This chain joins TRBV6-5 and TRBJ2-7; possibly TRBD1 for D (5 bases). Germline CDR1 is MNHEY and CDR2 is SVGAGI. Trimming pared 2 bases from V and 0 bases from J, leaving 11 bases between. This CDR3 contains 15 residues. CDR3 residues: CASSYGPGNSYEQYF. CDR3 in DNA: TGTGCCAGCAGTTACGGTCCAGGGAACTCCTACGAGCAGTACTTC.